Given below is one TCR beta chain in context. Assay runs were performed at deep level. Sequenced by immunoSEQ multiplex PCR; TCRdb stores in-frame clones only, minus some. The profile shows 2 million to 3 million clones, approximately 93% of them singletons. The CDR3 sequence is 16 residues long. Trimming removed 4 bases from V and 5 bases from J; junction bases left unmatched: 6. Germline CDR1 SGDLS, CDR2 YYNGEE. This sample was included in a study of shared clonotypes between healthy human individuals. Into CD45RA+ naive and CD45RA-negative memory subsets, the CD4+ cells were split. The origin of this receptor is a man between 18 and 29 years old in good health. Some clones in this sample may be carry-over from other donors' samples. J is TRBJ2-5 and V is TRBV9, with 15 bases lining up with TRBD2. Sequencing input: naive CD4+ T cells from PBMCs. As to subset: CD45RA+ positively selected. For the CDR3, the DNA is TGTGCCAGCAGCAGGACTAGCGGGAGGGCCTCGGAGACCCAGTACTTC. It specifies CASSRTSGRASETQYF.